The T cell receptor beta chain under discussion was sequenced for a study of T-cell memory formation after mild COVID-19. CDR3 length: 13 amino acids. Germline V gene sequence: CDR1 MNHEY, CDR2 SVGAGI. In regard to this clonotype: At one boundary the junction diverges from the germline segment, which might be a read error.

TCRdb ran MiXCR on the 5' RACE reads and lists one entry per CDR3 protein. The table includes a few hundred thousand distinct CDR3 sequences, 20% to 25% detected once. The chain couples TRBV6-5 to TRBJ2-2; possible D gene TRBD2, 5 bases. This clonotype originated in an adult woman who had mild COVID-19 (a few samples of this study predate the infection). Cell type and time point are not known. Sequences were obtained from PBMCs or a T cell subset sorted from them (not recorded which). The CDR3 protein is CASSWAWTGELYF. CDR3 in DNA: TGTGCCAGCAGTTGGGCGTGGACCGGGGAGCTGTATTTT.